This is a list of T cell receptor beta chains from one sample in a study of T cells in tuberculosis. Measured with immunoSEQ multiplex PCR; TCRdb has only the in-frame clones, and not every one. The top ten hold roughly 6.1% of the sample, which has 25,000 to 30,000 clones, around 90% seen once. Sequences were obtained from PBMCs. The source is a donor under 30 with latent tuberculosis or without tuberculosis infection. Both conserved end residues are part of each CDR3. Fields, in order: V gene, D gene, clone size, J gene, CDR3 protein, CDR3 DNA. The D gene is left open where the match is weak. A row's size may be missing; if present it is once, few, many or a size class.

TRBV7-8	TRBD2	.	TRBJ2-3	CASSRGTSPGTDTQYF	TGTGCCAGCAGCCGGGGGACTAGCCCCGGGACAGATACGCAGTATTTT
TRBV18	TRBD1	.	TRBJ1-1	CASSLGQGVTEAFF	TGTGCCAGCTCTCTCGGACAGGGGGTCACTGAAGCTTTCTTT
TRBV29-1	.	.	TRBJ2-3	CSVEGQRAGPLADTQYF	TGCAGCGTTGAAGGGCAGCGTGCGGGCCCCCTTGCAGATACGCAGTATTTT
TRBV6-5	.	.	TRBJ1-1	CASSYSWGVGTEAFF	TGTGCCAGCAGTTACTCGTGGGGGGTCGGCACTGAAGCTTTCTTT
TRBV5-1	TRBD1	.	TRBJ1-1	CASSQLQGLGTEAFF	TGCGCCAGCAGCCAGCTACAGGGGTTAGGTACTGAAGCTTTCTTT
TRBV28	.	.	TRBJ2-1	CASSSRAGQSYNEQFF	TGTGCCAGCAGTTCACGTGCAGGGCAATCCTACAATGAGCAGTTCTTC
TRBV19	.	.	TRBJ1-3	CASSIGLASGNTIYF	TGTGCCAGTAGTATAGGCCTAGCCTCTGGAAACACCATATATTTT
TRBV29-1	TRBD1	.	TRBJ2-7	CSGGQVPYEQYF	TGCAGCGGCGGACAGGTCCCCTACGAGCAGTACTTC
TRBV28	TRBD2	.	TRBJ2-4	CASSQAGYLGIQYF	TGTGCCAGCAGTCAAGCGGGGTATCTTGGCATTCAGTACTTC
TRBV19	TRBD2	.	TRBJ2-3	CASSLRLAGEGDTQYF	TGTGCCAGTAGTCTCCGACTAGCGGGGGAAGGAGATACGCAGTATTTT
TRBV4-1	.	.	TRBJ2-1	CASSQASGRGWGVSTYNEQFF	TGCGCCAGCAGCCAAGCTTCGGGAAGGGGGTGGGGTGTTAGTACCTACAATGAGCAGTTCTTC
TRBV7-9	TRBD1	once	TRBJ2-7	CASSEPGQGNEQYF	TGTGCCAGCAGCGAACCGGGACAGGGGAACGAGCAGTACTTC
TRBV19	.	.	TRBJ1-2	CASSIADITPGYGYTF	TGTGCCAGTAGTATTGCGGACATTACTCCGGGCTATGGCTACACCTTC
TRBV19	.	.	TRBJ1-2	CASSHGGNSPYYGYTF	TGTGCCAGTAGCCATGGAGGGAATTCACCTTACTATGGCTACACCTTC
TRBV9	.	.	TRBJ1-2	CASSNGHRTGYTF	TGTGCCAGCAGCAATGGACACCGGACAGGCTACACCTTC
TRBV5-4	TRBD2	.	TRBJ2-5	CASSGTSGGGGKETQYF	TGTGCCAGCAGCGGGACTAGCGGGGGGGGAGGGAAAGAGACCCAGTACTTC
TRBV28	TRBD1	once	TRBJ1-1	CASSIRDRVPYTEAFF	TGTGCCAGCAGTATCCGGGACAGGGTACCCTACACTGAAGCTTTCTTT
TRBV19	.	.	TRBJ1-2	CASSMTVNYGYTF	TGTGCCAGTAGTATGACAGTTAACTATGGCTACACCTTC
TRBV6-1	.	once	TRBJ1-6	CASSRDIYNSPLHF	TGTGCCAGCAGTCGGGACATCTATAATTCACCCCTCCACTTT
TRBV7-2	.	.	TRBJ1-4	CASSLDKTVLIF	TGTGCCAGCAGCTTAGATAAGACAGTGTTGATTTTT
TRBV18	.	.	TRBJ2-1	CASSPQTISSYNEQFF	TGTGCCAGCTCACCCCAAACAATATCCTCCTACAATGAGCAGTTCTTC
TRBV7-9	.	.	TRBJ2-7	CASSYPHDSYSYEQYF	TGTGCCAGCAGCTACCCTCATGACAGCTACTCCTACGAGCAGTACTTC
TRBV10-2	TRBD2	.	TRBJ2-5	CASRGGGGETQYF	TGCGCCAGCAGAGGCGGCGGGGGAGAGACCCAGTACTTC
TRBV29-1	.	.	TRBJ1-1	CSVKQGDAEAFF	TGCAGCGTAAAACAGGGAGACGCTGAAGCTTTCTTT
TRBV9	.	.	TRBJ2-3	CASSTWGGSTDTQYF	TGTGCCAGCAGCACCTGGGGGGGCTCCACAGATACGCAGTATTTT
TRBV20-1	.	.	TRBJ1-1	CSAKGGTEAFF	TGCAGTGCTAAGGGGGGGACTGAAGCTTTCTTT
TRBV6-6	TRBD1	.	TRBJ1-5	CAMNAGGGQPQHF	TGTGCCATGAATGCAGGGGGCGGTCAGCCCCAGCATTTT
TRBV11-2	TRBD2	.	TRBJ2-1	CASSLDGGSYNEQFF	TGTGCCAGCAGCTTAGACGGGGGGTCCTACAATGAGCAGTTCTTC